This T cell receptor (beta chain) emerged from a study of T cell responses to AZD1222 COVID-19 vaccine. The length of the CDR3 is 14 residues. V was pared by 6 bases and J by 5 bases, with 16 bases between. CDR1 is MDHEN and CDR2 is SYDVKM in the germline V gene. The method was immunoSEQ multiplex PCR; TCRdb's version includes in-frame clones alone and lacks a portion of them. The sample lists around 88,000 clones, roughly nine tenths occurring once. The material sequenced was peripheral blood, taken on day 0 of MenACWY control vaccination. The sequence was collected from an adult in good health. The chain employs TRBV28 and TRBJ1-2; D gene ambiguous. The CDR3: CASSELGREYGYTF. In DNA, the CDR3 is TGTGCCAGCAGCGAACTTGGACGGGAGTATGGCTACACCTTC.